Below, 20 T cell receptor beta chains from the same sample are listed, as sequenced in a study of cytomegalovirus exposure and HLA in healthy donors (dated by TCRdb to about 2017). Libraries were built with the immunoSEQ multiplex PCR assay. A mixture of 60 forward primers for TCR Vbeta segments and 13 reverse primers for TCR Jbeta segments was used in the multiplex PCR. TCRdb retrieved this table from immuneACCESS and kept in-frame rearrangements only. Not all clones are present; in checked studies, unresolved V genes account for under half, and no reason is known for the remainder. For this sample there are around 190,000 clones; about three quarters appear just once. The top ten constitute 4.5% to 6% of the sample. The material sequenced was PBMCs. The source is a man aged 35 to 55 in good health and CMV-seronegative.

The chain is built from TRBV4-1 and TRBJ1-1; 7 bases are shared with TRBD1. The CDR3 is 14 amino acids. Trimming at V came to 3 bases and at J to 6 bases, leaving 7 bases not matched to a gene. Germline assignment: CDR1 MGHRA and CDR2 YSYEKL. This CDR3 is CASSQTGTVAEAFF. The DNA of the CDR3 is TGCGCCAGCAGCCAGACAGGGACGGTAGCTGAAGCTTTCTTT.

This clone was seen a handful of times. This sequence joins TRBV2 and TRBJ2-2; 7 bases agree with TRBD1. CDR3 length: 13 amino acids. V shed 7 bases and J 4 bases; nucleotides not matched to a gene: 3. The germline CDR1 and CDR2 sequences are SNHLY and FYNNEI. The CDR3 DNA sequence: TGTGCCAGCACTACAGGGGTCACCGGGGAGCTGTTTTTT. It is translated as CASTTGVTGELFF.

The chain employs TRBV4-2 and TRBJ2-7, with 8 bases that match TRBD2. Germline V gene sequence: CDR1 LGHNA, CDR2 YNFKEQ. This CDR3 has 17 residues. Losses at the gene ends were 6 bases for V and 5 bases for J; bases not matched to a gene: 18. The CDR3 sequence: CASSQGLAGTLRDEQYF. CDR3 in DNA: TGTGCCAGCAGTCAGGGTCTAGCGGGTACTTTACGCGACGAGCAGTACTTC.

The chain combines TRBV25-1 with TRBJ1-2, with D possibly matching TRBD1 (6 bases). Germline V gene data show CDR1 as MGHDK and CDR2 as SYGVNS. The CDR3 contains 16 residues. Trimming pared 1 base from V and 4 bases from J, leaving 16 bases between. This CDR3 is CASSESWTAASYGYTF. The CDR3 region has the DNA TGTGCCAGCAGTGAATCTTGGACAGCAGCGTCCTATGGCTACACCTTC.

This chain connects TRBV5-6 to TRBJ2-5; 10 positions match TRBD1. The last part of the DNA fits TRBJ2-7 better; the J call may be wrong. This CDR3 contains 17 residues. CDR1 SGHDT and CDR2 YYEEEE come from the germline V gene. CDR3 sequence: CASNFGGTGASHYEQYF. The CDR3 nucleotides read TGTGCCAGCAACTTTGGGGGGACAGGGGCCTCACACTACGAGCAGTACTTC.

There are a few counts of this clone. The chain combines TRBV19 with TRBJ1-1, with 7 bases lining up with TRBD1. CDR3 length: 13 residues. Germline values: CDR1 LNHDA, CDR2 SQIVND (reference sequence). V lost 10 bases to trimming and J lost 2 bases; unmatched junction nucleotides: 7. CDR3 in DNA: TGTGCCACAATCGACAGGGCTAACACTGAAGCTTTCTTT. This gives the protein CATIDRANTEAFF.

This rearrangement joins TRBV5-4 to TRBJ2-1, with TRBD2 matching 13 bases. CDR1 and CDR2 (germline): SGHNT, YYREEE (reference sequence). After removal of 2 bases from V and 7 bases from J, the junction contained 6 bases not matched to a gene. The CDR3 sequence is 16 residues long. CDR3 DNA: TGTGCCAGCAGCTTACCGGGACTAGCGGGACTAAATGAGCAGTTCTTC. It specifies CASSLPGLAGLNEQFF.

The J gene is TRBJ2-2, the V gene TRBV6-6; TRBD1 matches at 8 bases. J was trimmed by 2 bases and V by 6 bases; bases with no gene match: 5. Looked up from germline, CDR1 is MNHNY and CDR2 is SVGAGI (reference sequence). CDR3 length: 15 residues. The CDR3 DNA reads as TGTGCCAGCAGCGGGACAGGCCTTAACACCGGGGAGCTGTTTTTT. Amino acid sequence: CASSGTGLNTGELFF.

This clone appeared a few times. The chain carries TRBV4-3 and TRBJ2-3, with D perhaps TRBD1 (7 bases). The CDR3 is 16 residues long. Germline-derived CDR1 and CDR2 are LGHNA and YSLEER. V was cut by 0 bases and J by 1 base, with 11 bases left in between. The DNA for the CDR3 is TGCGCCAGCAGCCAAGATTTCAGGGGGGGCACAGATACGCAGTATTTT. Translating it yields CASSQDFRGGTDTQYF.

The rearrangement links TRBV6-5 to TRBJ2-2; 10 bases fit TRBD2. Losses at the gene ends were 3 bases for V and 5 bases for J; bases not matched to a gene: 6. Germline V CDR1 and CDR2: MNHEY, SVGAGI. The CDR3 loop spans 16 amino acids. The CDR3 is CASSYAAGGNTGELFF. CDR3 bases: TGTGCCAGCAGTTATGCAGCGGGGGGGAATACCGGGGAGCTGTTTTTT.

Only one count was recorded for this clone. This rearrangement joins TRBV7-9 to TRBJ2-6; tentatively, D is TRBD1 (6 bases). Trimming took off 1 base at V and 4 bases at J, with 14 bases between the two ends. The CDR3 length is 17 residues. Germline CDR1 reads SEHNR; CDR2 reads FQNEAQ (reference sequence). CDR3 in amino acids: CASSLGRTGLGANVLTF. DNA for the CDR3: TGTGCCAGCAGCTTAGGGCGAACAGGGTTAGGGGCCAACGTCCTGACTTTC.

This clone occurred once. The chain combines TRBV9 with TRBJ1-5; tentatively, D is TRBD1 (6 bases). The CDR3 runs to 15 residues. Germline CDR1 SGDLS, CDR2 YYNGEE. V gave up 4 bases and J gave up 1 base, with 12 bases separating them. CDR3 sequence reads: CASSPTGTSNQPQHF. CDR3 coding DNA: TGTGCCAGCAGCCCCACCGGGACAAGCAATCAGCCCCAGCATTTT.

This clone was observed once. This chain connects TRBV19 to TRBJ1-5; D is unresolved. Deletions cut 7 bases from V and 5 bases from J, with 9 bases between. The length of the CDR3 is 12 residues. Germline assignment: CDR1 LNHDA and CDR2 SQIVND (reference sequence). DNA of the CDR3: TGTGCCAGTAAGCAGGCTGATCAGCCCCAGCATTTT. It codes for CASKQADQPQHF.

This clone came up once. This chain links TRBV6-1 with TRBJ1-1, with D possibly being TRBD1 (5 bases). In germline, CDR1 is MNHNS, CDR2 SASEGT. The CDR3 is 15 residues long. The ends were cut back, 0 bases at V and 0 bases at J, with 8 bases in the middle. CDR3 nucleotide sequence: TGTGCCAGCAGTGAAGCTCGGGGGGTGAACACTGAAGCTTTCTTT. Protein: CASSEARGVNTEAFF.

Only one count was recorded for this clone. The chain has TRBV27 and TRBJ2-1; 9 bases line up with TRBD2. The CDR3 is 15 residues long. V was pared by 5 bases and J by 8 bases, with 10 bases of the junction left unmatched. Germline V gene data show CDR1 as MNHEY and CDR2 as SMNVEV (reference sequence). The CDR3 region is CASSPTGLARHEQFF. DNA for the CDR3: TGTGCCAGCAGTCCCACGGGACTAGCTCGACATGAGCAGTTCTTC.

The chain links TRBV9 to TRBJ2-5; possible D gene TRBD1, 6 bases. The CDR3 contains 15 residues. The V and J ends lost 4 bases and 3 bases respectively, with 16 bases between them. The germline gives CDR1 SGDLS, CDR2 YYNGEE. The CDR3 DNA follows: TGTGCCAGCAGCCCCCCAGGGGACCGAGAAGAGACCCAGTACTTC. This gives the protein CASSPPGDREETQYF.

This clone was seen only a few times. The V gene is TRBV5-8, the J gene TRBJ1-4; TRBD1 matches at 9 bases. The germline CDR1 and CDR2 sequences are SGHTS and YDEGEE. With V trimmed by 4 bases and J by 8 bases, 6 bases remained unmatched. The CDR3 is made up of 14 amino acids. CDR3 residues: CASSPTGGREKLFF. In nucleotides, the CDR3 is TGTGCCAGCAGCCCGACAGGGGGTCGAGAAAAACTGTTTTTT.

This clone was counted only a few times. The rearrangement joins TRBV7-3 to TRBJ2-1; D gene unclear. The CDR3 length is 17 residues. CDR1 and CDR2 (germline): SGHTA, FQGTGA. The germline V and J ends were trimmed by 2 bases and 0 bases, with 14 bases remaining between them. The CDR3 bases are TGTGCCAGCAGCTTACATCCCCGTGAGGCCTCCTACAATGAGCAGTTCTTC. Residues: CASSLHPREASYNEQFF.

The chain employs TRBV19 and TRBJ1-5; D remains ambiguous. Germline CDR1 LNHDA, CDR2 SQIVND (reference sequence). CDR3 length: 15 residues. Trimming stripped 3 bases from V and 0 bases from J, with 9 bases between. DNA of the CDR3: TGTGCCAGTAGTATTAGTAGTTATAGCAATCAGCCCCAGCATTTT. Translation gives CASSISSYSNQPQHF.

The chain uses TRBV5-4 and TRBJ2-3, with 11 bases that match TRBD1. CDR1 and CDR2 (germline): SGHNT, YYREEE (reference sequence). With 0 bases clipped from V and 2 bases from J, the junction kept 5 bases outside the gene matches. The CDR3 spans 17 residues. As DNA, the CDR3 is TGTGCCAGCAGCTTGGGGACAGGGGGCGCGTCCACAGATACGCAGTATTTT. This sequence encodes CASSLGTGGASTDTQYF.